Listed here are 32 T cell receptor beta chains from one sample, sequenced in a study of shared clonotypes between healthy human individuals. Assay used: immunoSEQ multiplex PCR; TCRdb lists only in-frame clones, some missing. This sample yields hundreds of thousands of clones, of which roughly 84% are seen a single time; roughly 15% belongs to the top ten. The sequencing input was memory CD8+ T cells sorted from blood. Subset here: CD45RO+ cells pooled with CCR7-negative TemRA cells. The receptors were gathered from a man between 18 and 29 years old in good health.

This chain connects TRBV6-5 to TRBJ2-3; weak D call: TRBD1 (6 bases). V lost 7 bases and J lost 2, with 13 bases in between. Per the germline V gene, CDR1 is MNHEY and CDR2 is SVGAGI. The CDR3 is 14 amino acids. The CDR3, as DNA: TGTGCCAGCACTCTAACAGGGCCCACAGATACGCAGTATTTT. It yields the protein CASTLTGPTDTQYF.

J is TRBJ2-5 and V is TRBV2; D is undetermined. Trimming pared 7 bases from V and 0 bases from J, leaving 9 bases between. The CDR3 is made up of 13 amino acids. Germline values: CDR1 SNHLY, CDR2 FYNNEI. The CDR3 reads CASTPRDQETQYF. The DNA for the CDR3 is TGTGCCAGCACCCCCCGGGACCAAGAGACCCAGTACTTC.

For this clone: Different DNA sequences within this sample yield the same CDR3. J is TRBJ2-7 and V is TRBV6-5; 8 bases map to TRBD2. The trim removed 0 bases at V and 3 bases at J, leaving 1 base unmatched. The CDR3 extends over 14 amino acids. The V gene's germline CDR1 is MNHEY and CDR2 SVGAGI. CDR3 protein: CASSYSAGGYEQYF. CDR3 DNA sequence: TGTGCCAGCAGTTACTCGGCGGGGGGCTACGAGCAGTACTTC.

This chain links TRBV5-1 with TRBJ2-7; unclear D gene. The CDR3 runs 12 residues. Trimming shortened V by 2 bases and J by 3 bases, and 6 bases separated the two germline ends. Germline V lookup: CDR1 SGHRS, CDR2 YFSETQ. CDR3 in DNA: TGCGCCAGCAGCTTCGACAACTACGAGCAGTACTTC. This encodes CASSFDNYEQYF.

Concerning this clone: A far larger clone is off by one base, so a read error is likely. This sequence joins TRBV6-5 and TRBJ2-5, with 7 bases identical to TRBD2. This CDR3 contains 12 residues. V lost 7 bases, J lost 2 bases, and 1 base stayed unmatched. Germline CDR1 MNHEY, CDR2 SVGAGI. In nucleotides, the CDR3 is TGTGCCAGCACCGGGGGGCAAGAGACCCAGTACTTC. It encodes CASTGGQETQYF.

The CDR3 sequence: CASRRVPNSPLHF. The DNA of the CDR3 is TGTGCCAGTAGACGGGTCCCGAATTCACCCCTCCACTTT. The chain combines TRBV19 with TRBJ1-6, with no clear D. This CDR3 is built from 13 residues. V lost 6 bases to trimming and J lost 7 bases, with 10 bases between them. Germline lookup yields CDR1 LNHDA and CDR2 SQIVND (reference sequence).

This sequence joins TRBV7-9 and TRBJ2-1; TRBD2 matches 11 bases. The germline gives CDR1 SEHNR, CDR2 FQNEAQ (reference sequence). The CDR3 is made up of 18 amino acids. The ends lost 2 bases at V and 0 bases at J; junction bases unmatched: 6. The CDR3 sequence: CASSLPTSGGSSYNEQFF. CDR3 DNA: TGTGCCAGCAGCTTACCTACTAGCGGGGGCAGCTCCTACAATGAGCAGTTCTTC. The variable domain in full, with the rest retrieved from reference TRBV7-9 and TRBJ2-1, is DTGVSQNPRHKITKRGQNVTFRCDPISEHNRLYWYRQTLGQGPEFLTYFQNEAQLEKSRLLSDRFSAERPKGSFSTLEIQRTEQGDSAMYLCASSLPTSGGSSYNEQFFGPGTRLTVL.

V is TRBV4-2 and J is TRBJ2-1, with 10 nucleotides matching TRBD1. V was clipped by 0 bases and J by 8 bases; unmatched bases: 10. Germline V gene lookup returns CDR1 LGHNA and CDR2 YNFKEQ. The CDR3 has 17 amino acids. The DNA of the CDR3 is TGTGCCAGCAGCCAAGATATCGGGACAGGGGTTTTCGATGAGCAGTTCTTC. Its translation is CASSQDIGTGVFDEQFF.

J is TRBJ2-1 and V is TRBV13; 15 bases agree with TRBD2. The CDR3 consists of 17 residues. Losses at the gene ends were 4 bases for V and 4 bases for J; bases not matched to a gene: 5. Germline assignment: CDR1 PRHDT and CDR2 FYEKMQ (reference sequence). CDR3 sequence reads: CASSSRTSGRVYNEQFF. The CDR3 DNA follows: TGTGCCAGCAGCTCCAGGACTAGCGGGAGGGTGTACAATGAGCAGTTCTTC.

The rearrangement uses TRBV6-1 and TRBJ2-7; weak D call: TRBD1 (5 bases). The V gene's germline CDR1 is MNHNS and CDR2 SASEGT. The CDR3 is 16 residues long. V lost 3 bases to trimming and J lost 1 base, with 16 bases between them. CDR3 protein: CASSEWGAWPSYEQYF. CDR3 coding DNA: TGTGCCAGCAGTGAGTGGGGCGCGTGGCCTTCCTACGAGCAGTACTTC.

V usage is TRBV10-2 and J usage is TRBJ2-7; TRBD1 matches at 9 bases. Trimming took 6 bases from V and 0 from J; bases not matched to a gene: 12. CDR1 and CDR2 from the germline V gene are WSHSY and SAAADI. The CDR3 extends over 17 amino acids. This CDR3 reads CASRGTGWGLFSYEQYF. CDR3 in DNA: TGCGCCAGCAGGGGGACAGGGTGGGGGCTATTCTCCTACGAGCAGTACTTC.

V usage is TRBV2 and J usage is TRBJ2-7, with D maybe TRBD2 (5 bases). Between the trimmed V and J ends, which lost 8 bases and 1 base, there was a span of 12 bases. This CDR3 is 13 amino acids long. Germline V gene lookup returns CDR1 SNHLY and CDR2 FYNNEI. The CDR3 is CASHQEVSYEQYF. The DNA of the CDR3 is TGTGCCAGCCATCAGGAGGTTTCCTACGAGCAGTACTTC.

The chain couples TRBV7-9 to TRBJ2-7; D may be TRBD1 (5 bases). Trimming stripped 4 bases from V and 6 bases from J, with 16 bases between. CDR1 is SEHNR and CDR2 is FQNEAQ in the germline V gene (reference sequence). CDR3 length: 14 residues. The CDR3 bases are TGTGCCAGCAGCTCCTCAGTAGGGGTGGTCGAGCAGTACTTC. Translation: CASSSSVGVVEQYF.

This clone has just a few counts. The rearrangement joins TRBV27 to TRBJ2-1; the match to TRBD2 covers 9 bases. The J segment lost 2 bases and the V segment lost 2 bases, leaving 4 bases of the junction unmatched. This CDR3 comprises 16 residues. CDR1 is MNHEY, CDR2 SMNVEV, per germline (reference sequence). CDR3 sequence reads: CASSLGSGGTYNEQFF. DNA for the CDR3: TGTGCCAGCAGTTTAGGTAGCGGGGGAACCTACAATGAGCAGTTCTTC.

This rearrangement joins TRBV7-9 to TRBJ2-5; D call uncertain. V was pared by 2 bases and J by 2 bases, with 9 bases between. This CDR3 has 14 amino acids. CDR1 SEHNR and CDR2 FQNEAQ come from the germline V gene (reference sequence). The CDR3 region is CASSLNYRQETQYF. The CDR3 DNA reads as TGTGCCAGCAGCTTAAACTACAGACAAGAGACCCAGTACTTC.

The CDR3 region is CASTAGDRGESSPLHF. DNA of the CDR3: TGTGCCAGCACCGCAGGGGACAGGGGGGAGAGCTCACCCCTCCACTTT. This chain uses TRBV9 with TRBJ1-6, with 11 bases aligning to TRBD1. CDR3 length: 16 residues. Germline V lookup: CDR1 SGDLS, CDR2 YYNGEE. The J segment lost 10 bases and the V segment lost 6 bases, leaving 12 bases of the junction unmatched.

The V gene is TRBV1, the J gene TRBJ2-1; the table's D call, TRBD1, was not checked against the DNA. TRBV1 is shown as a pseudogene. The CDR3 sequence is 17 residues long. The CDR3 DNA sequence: TGCACCAGCAGCCAAGAAAAGGGACAAGGAGGCTACAATGAGCAGTTCTTC. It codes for CTSSQEKGQGGYNEQFF.

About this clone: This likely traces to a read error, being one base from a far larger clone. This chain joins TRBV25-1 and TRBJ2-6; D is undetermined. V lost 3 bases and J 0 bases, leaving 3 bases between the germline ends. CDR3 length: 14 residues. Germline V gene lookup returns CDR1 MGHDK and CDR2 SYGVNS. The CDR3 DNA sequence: TGTGCCAGCAGTGATAGCTCTGGGGCCAACGTCCTGACTTTC. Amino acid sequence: CASSDSSGANVLTF.

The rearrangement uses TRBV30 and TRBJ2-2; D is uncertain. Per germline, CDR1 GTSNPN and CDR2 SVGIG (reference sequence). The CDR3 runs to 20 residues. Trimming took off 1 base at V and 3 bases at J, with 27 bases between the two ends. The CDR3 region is CAWSALALGYVEYDTGELFF. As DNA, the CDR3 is TGTGCCTGGAGTGCTCTGGCCTTGGGGTACGTGGAATACGACACCGGGGAGCTGTTTTTT.

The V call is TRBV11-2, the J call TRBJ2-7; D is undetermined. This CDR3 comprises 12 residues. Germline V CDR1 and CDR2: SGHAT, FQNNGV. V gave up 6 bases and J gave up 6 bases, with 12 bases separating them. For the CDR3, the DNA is TGTGCCAGCAGTTCGCCGAGCCGCGAGCAGTACTTC. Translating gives CASSSPSREQYF.

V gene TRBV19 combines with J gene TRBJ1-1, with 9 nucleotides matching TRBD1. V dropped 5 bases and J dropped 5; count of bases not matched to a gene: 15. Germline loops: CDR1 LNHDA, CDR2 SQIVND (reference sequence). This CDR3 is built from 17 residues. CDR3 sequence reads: CASSFMDRGGLWTEAFF. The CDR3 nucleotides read TGTGCCAGTAGTTTTATGGACAGGGGAGGCCTTTGGACTGAAGCTTTCTTT.

The CDR3 loop reads CASSLGAGPSYNSPLHF. The CDR3 bases are TGTGCCAGCAGCTTGGGGGCAGGACCCTCCTATAATTCACCCCTCCACTTT. The genes are TRBV5-4 and TRBJ1-6; D gene ambiguous. The CDR3 length is 17 residues. With 0 bases removed from V and 0 bases from J, the gap between germline ends came to 10 bases. Germline CDR1 reads SGHNT; CDR2 reads YYREEE (reference sequence).

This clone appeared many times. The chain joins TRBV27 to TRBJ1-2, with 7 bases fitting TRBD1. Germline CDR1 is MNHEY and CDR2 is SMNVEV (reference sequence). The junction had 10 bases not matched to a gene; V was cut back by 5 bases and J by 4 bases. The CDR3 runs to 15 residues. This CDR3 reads CASSPPNRGTYGYTF. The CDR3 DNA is TGTGCCAGCAGTCCCCCAAACAGGGGTACCTATGGCTACACCTTC.

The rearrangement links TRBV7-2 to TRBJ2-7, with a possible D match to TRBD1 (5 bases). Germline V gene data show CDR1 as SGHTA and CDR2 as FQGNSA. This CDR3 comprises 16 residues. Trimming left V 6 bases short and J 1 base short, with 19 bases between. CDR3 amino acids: CASSFIVGATSYEQYF. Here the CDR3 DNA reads TGTGCCAGCAGTTTCATCGTTGGGGCGACATCCTACGAGCAGTACTTC. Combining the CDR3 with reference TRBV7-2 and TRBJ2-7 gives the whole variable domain GAGVSQSPSNKVTEKGKDVELRCDPISGHTALYWYRQSLGQGLEFLIYFQGNSAPDKSGLPSDRFSAERTGGSVSTLTIQRTQQEDSAVYLCASSFIVGATSYEQYFGPGTRLTVT.

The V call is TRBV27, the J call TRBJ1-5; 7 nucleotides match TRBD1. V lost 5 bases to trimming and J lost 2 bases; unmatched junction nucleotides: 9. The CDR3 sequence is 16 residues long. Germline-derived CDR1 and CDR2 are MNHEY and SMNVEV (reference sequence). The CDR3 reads CASSQFGTDGNQPQHF. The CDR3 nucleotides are TGTGCCAGCAGTCAATTCGGGACAGACGGCAATCAGCCCCAGCATTTT.

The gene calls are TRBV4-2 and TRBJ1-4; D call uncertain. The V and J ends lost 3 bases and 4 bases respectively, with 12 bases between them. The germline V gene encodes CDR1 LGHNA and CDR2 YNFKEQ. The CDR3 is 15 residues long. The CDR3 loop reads CASSHAHGDNEKLFF. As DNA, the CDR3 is TGTGCCAGCAGCCACGCTCACGGGGATAATGAAAAACTGTTTTTT.

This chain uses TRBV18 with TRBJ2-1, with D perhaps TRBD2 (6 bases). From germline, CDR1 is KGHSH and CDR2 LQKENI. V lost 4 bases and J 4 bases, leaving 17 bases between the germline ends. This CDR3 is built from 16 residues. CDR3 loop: CASSQGPAGKYNEQFF. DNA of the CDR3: TGTGCCAGCTCACAGGGGCCGGCGGGAAAGTACAATGAGCAGTTCTTC.

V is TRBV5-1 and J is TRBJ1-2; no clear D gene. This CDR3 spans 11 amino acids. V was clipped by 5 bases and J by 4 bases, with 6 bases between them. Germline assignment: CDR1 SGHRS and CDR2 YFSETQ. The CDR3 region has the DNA TGCGCCAGCAGTCGGACCTATGGCTACACCTTC. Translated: CASSRTYGYTF.

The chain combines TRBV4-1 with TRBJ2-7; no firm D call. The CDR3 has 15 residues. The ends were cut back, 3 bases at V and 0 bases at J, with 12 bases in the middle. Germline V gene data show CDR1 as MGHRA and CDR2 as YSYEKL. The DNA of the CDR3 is TGCGCCAGCAGCCAGAAGACTCTAAGCTCCTACGAGCAGTACTTC. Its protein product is CASSQKTLSSYEQYF.

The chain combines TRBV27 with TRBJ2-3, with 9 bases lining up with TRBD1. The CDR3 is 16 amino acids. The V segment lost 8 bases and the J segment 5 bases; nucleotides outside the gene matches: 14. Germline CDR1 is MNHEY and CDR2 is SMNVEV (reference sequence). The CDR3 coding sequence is TGTGCCAGCGGATCCCCCGGACAGGGGTTTCTAGATACGCAGTATTTT. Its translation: CASGSPGQGFLDTQYF.

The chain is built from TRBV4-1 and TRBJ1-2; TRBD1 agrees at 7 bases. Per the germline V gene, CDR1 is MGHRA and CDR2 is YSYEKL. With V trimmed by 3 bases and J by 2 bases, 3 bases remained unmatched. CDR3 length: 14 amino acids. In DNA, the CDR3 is TGCGCCAGCAGCCAGCGGGACAGCAACTATGGCTACACCTTC. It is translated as CASSQRDSNYGYTF.

For the CDR3, the DNA is TGTGCCAGCAGCGCCGCAGGGGCGATAGAAAAACTGTTTTTT. It is translated as CASSAAGAIEKLFF. The V call is TRBV7-9, the J call TRBJ1-4, with TRBD1 as a possible D gene (6 bases). The germline V and J ends were trimmed by 5 bases and 8 bases, with 15 bases remaining between them. CDR3 length equals 14 residues. CDR1 is SEHNR, CDR2 FQNEAQ, per germline (reference sequence).